The text below deals with one T cell receptor (beta chain). Its antigen is undetermined. Alongside a J-beta primer mix, a sample-barcoded 5' primer served in a second PCR lasting about 7 to 12 cycles. TCRdb reprocessed the 5' RACE reads with MiXCR, giving one entry per CDR3 protein. The sample has about 640,000 distinct CDR3 sequences, 58% seen once. The data stem from a study of blood T cells in healthy people across ages. Whole-study results and caveats: In older individuals, TCR beta diversity per million T cells was lower, falling roughly linearly with age.

Per germline, CDR1 SGHTA and CDR2 FQGNSA. The CDR3 extends over 15 amino acids. V shed 5 bases and J shed 4 bases, with 15 bases lying between them. This TCR was sampled from a man aged 60-69 years in good health. The chain is built from TRBV7-2 and TRBJ2-1; tentatively, D is TRBD2 (6 bases). Sequencing used blood. The CDR3 nucleotides read TGTGCCAGCAGCCGGGGTGGAGGGAGGTACAATGAGCAGTTCTTC. Its protein is CASSRGGGRYNEQFF.